This TCR beta chain is drawn from a study of blood T cell repertoires in COVID-19. V lost 3 bases, J lost 6 bases, and 9 bases lay in between. CDR1 and CDR2 (germline): DFQATT, SNEGSKA (reference sequence). This CDR3 comprises 11 residues. Produced via immunoSEQ multiplex PCR; TCRdb's table is partial and in-frame only. The sample has roughly 250,000 clones, 83% seen once. The age range of participants was about 18 to 89 years, with residence in 20 to 25 US areas. This clone turned up a few times. The origin of this receptor is a woman between 35 and 50 years old who had been exposed to COVID-19. What was sequenced was PBMCs or T cells enriched from blood (not recorded which). This chain links TRBV20-1 with TRBJ2-7; D uncertain. CDR3 sequence: CSASRVGEQYF. For the CDR3, the DNA is TGCAGTGCTAGTCGGGTGGGCGAGCAGTACTTC.